Listed here are 10 T cell receptor beta chains from one sample, sequenced in a study of PD-L1 blockade in urothelial cancer. The time point is: peripheral blood 6 weeks after treatment start. Method: immunoSEQ multiplex PCR; TCRdb's copy keeps in-frame clones and lacks some. The sample yields about 130,000 clones, roughly 82% seen once. The sequencing here drew on PBMCs, taken around atezolizumab (anti-PD-L1) treatment. These receptors were collected from a man aged 50 or older with urothelial cancer.

V gene TRBV10-3 combines with J gene TRBJ2-5, with TRBD1 identical over 7 bases. Germline V gene sequence: CDR1 ENHRY, CDR2 SYGVKD. The CDR3 is made up of 15 amino acids. The J segment lost 5 bases and the V segment lost 0 bases, leaving 6 bases of the junction unmatched. CDR3 DNA sequence: TGTGCCATCAGTGAGTCGGTAGGGGGCTATGAGACCCAGTACTTC. Its protein product is CAISESVGGYETQYF.

The J gene is TRBJ2-7, the V gene TRBV11-2; TRBD1 matches at 8 bases. The V gene's germline CDR1 is SGHAT and CDR2 FQNNGV. Germline trimming cut 3 bases from V and 3 bases from J; bases unmatched to any gene: 4. This CDR3 has 14 residues. The CDR3 sequence: CASSFDRGNYEQYF. The CDR3 region has the DNA TGTGCCAGCAGCTTCGACAGGGGAAACTACGAGCAGTACTTC.

The chain combines TRBV7-2 with TRBJ2-7, with 7 bases lining up with TRBD2. The CDR3 consists of 14 residues. Trimming at V came to 7 bases and at J to 0 bases, leaving 6 bases not matched to a gene. Per the germline V gene, CDR1 is SGHTA and CDR2 is FQGNSA. DNA for the CDR3: TGTGCCAGCACCTCCGGGACTAACTCCTACGAGCAGTACTTC. Encoded protein: CASTSGTNSYEQYF.

The chain employs TRBV7-9 and TRBJ2-7; 10 bases agree with TRBD1. Germline lookup yields CDR1 SEHNR and CDR2 FQNEAQ (reference sequence). This CDR3 region has 15 residues. V trimming: 1 base; J trimming: 3 bases; junction bases outside the gene matches: 3. CDR3 region: CASSLVGTGVYEQYF. As DNA, the CDR3 is TGTGCCAGCAGCTTAGTGGGGACAGGGGTCTACGAGCAGTACTTC. The variable domain in full, completed from reference TRBV7-9 and TRBJ2-7, reads DTGVSQNPRHKITKRGQNVTFRCDPISEHNRLYWYRQTLGQGPEFLTYFQNEAQLEKSRLLSDRFSAERPKGSFSTLEIQRTEQGDSAMYLCASSLVGTGVYEQYFGPGTRLTVT.

This chain connects TRBV6-5 to TRBJ2-1, with a tentative D call TRBD1 (6 bases). This CDR3 has 14 residues. V was shortened by 2 bases and J by 6 bases, with 11 bases between the two germline ends. Germline V gives CDR1 MNHEY, CDR2 SVGAGI. CDR3 in amino acids: CASSYQGTSNEQFF. The CDR3 region has the DNA TGTGCCAGCAGTTACCAGGGGACCTCCAATGAGCAGTTCTTC.

The CDR3 nucleotides are TGTGCCAGCAGTTTATCAACAGTCTCTGGAAACACCATATATTTT. Protein product: CASSLSTVSGNTIYF. The chain combines TRBV28 with TRBJ1-3; D is undetermined. Germline CDR1 is MDHEN and CDR2 is SYDVKM. The CDR3 is made up of 15 amino acids. V lost 1 base to trimming and J lost 0 bases, with 7 bases between them.

The chain links TRBV5-1 to TRBJ1-4; 8 bases are a match to TRBD1. This CDR3 is 15 amino acids long. The germline CDR1 and CDR2 sequences are SGHRS and YFSETQ. V trimming: 0 bases; J trimming: 9 bases; junction bases outside the gene matches: 7. The CDR3 spells CASSLGTGKNKKLFF. The CDR3 DNA reads as TGCGCCAGCAGCTTGGGGACAGGGAAGAATAAAAAACTGTTTTTT.

The rearrangement links TRBV6-5 to TRBJ1-5; no clear D gene. This CDR3 is built from 14 residues. V was cut by 6 bases and J by 2 bases, with 11 bases left in between. The V gene's germline CDR1 is MNHEY and CDR2 SVGAGI. For the CDR3, the DNA is TGTGCCAGCAGCCCTAGGAGGGGCAATCAGCCCCAGCATTTT. This translates into CASSPRRGNQPQHF.

V usage is TRBV11-3 and J usage is TRBJ2-3; 10 nucleotides match TRBD2. Trimming cost V 5 bases and J 2 bases; bases outside gene matches: 7. The CDR3 has 16 amino acids. Germline V gives CDR1 SGHNT, CDR2 YENEEA. The CDR3 DNA sequence: TGTGCCAGCAGCCCCACAGCGGGAGGGATCACAGATACGCAGTATTTT. It translates to CASSPTAGGITDTQYF.

The rearrangement joins TRBV7-9 to TRBJ1-2, with 7 nucleotides matching TRBD1. The V gene end was trimmed by 4 bases and the J gene end by 4 bases; junction bases not matched to a gene: 6. The germline V gene has CDR1 SEHNR and CDR2 FQNEAQ (reference sequence). The CDR3 consists of 14 residues. CDR3 sequence (DNA): TGTGCCAGCAGCTATCGGGAGGGGGCCTATGGCTACACCTTC. It yields the protein CASSYREGAYGYTF.